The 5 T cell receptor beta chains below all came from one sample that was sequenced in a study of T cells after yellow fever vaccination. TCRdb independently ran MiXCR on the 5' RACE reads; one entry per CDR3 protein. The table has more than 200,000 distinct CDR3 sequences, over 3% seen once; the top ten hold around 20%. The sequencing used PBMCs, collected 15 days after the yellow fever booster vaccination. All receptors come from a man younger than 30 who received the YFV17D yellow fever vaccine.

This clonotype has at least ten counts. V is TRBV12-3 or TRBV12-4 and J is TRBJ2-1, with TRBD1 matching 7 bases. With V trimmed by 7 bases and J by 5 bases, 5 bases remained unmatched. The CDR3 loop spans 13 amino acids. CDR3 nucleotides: TGTGCCAGCACCGGACAGGATCACAATGAGCAGTTCTTC. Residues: CASTGQDHNEQFF.

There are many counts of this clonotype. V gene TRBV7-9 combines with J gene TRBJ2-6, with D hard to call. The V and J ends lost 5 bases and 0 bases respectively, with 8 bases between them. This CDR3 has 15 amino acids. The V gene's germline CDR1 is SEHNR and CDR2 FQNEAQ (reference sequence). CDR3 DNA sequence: TGTGCCAGCAGCGCCGGTAACTCTGGGGCCAACGTCCTGACTTTC. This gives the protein CASSAGNSGANVLTF. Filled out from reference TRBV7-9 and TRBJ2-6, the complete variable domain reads DTGVSQNPRHKITKRGQNVTFRCDPISEHNRLYWYRQTLGQGPEFLTYFQNEAQLEKSRLLSDRFSAERPKGSFSTLEIQRTEQGDSAMYLCASSAGNSGANVLTFGAGSRLTVL.

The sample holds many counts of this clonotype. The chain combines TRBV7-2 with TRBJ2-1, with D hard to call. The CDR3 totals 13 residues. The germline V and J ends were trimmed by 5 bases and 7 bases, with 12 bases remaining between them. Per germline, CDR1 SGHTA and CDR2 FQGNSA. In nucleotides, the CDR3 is TGTGCCAGCAGCGTGAATCGGAAGAATGAGCAGTTCTTC. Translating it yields CASSVNRKNEQFF. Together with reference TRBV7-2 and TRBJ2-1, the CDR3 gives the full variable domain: GAGVSQSPSNKVTEKGKDVELRCDPISGHTALYWYRQSLGQGLEFLIYFQGNSAPDKSGLPSDRFSAERTGGSVSTLTIQRTQQEDSAVYLCASSVNRKNEQFFGPGTRLTVL.

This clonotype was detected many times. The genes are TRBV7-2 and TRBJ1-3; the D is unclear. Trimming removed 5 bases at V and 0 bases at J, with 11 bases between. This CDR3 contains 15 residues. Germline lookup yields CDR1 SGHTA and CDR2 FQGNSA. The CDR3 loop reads CASSADLSSGNTIYF. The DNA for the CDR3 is TGTGCCAGCAGCGCGGACCTCTCCTCTGGAAACACCATATATTTT.

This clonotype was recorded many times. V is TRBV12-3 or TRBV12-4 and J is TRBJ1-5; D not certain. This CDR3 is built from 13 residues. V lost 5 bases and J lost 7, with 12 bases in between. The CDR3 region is CASSLRSGQPQHF. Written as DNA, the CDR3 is TGTGCCAGCAGTCTAAGGTCGGGACAGCCCCAGCATTTT.